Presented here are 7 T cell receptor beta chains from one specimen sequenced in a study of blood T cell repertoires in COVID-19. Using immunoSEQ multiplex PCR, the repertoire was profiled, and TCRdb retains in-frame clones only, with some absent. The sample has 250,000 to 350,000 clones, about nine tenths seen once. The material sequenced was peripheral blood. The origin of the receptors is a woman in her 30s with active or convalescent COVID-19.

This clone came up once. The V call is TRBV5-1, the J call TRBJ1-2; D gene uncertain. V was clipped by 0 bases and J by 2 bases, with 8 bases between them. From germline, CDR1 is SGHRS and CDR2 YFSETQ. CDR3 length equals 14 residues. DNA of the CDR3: TGCGCCAGCAGCTTGGGACTTAAAAACTATGGCTACACCTTC. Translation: CASSLGLKNYGYTF.

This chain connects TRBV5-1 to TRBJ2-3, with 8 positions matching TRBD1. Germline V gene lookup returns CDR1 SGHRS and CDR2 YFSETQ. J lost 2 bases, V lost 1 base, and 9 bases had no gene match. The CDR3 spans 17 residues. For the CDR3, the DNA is TGCGCCAGCAGCTTGTCCGGCAGACAGGGGCCCACAGATACGCAGTATTTT. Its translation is CASSLSGRQGPTDTQYF.

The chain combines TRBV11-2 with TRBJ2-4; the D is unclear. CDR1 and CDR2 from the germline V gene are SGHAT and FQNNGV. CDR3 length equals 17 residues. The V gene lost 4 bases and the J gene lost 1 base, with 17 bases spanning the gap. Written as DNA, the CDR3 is TGTGCCAGCAGCTCCCCGTTAGCTACGAGGGCCAAAAACATTCAGTACTTC. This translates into CASSSPLATRAKNIQYF.

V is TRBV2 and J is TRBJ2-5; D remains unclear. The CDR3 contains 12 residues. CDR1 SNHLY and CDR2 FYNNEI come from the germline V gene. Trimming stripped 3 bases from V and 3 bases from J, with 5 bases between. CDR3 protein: CASSDNEETQYF. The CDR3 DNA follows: TGTGCCAGCAGTGATAATGAAGAGACCCAGTACTTC.

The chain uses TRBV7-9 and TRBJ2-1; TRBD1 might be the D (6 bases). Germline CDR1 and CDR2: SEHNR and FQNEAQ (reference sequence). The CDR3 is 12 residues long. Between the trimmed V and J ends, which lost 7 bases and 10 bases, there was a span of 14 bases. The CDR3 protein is CASTTGWREQFF. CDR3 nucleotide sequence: TGTGCCAGCACCACAGGGTGGCGGGAGCAGTTCTTC.

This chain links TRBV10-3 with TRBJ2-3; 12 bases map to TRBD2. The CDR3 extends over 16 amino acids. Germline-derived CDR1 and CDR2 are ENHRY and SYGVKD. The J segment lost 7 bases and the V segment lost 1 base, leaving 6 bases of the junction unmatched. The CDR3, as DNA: TGTGCCATCAGTGAGTGGACTAGCGGGGATACAAATACGCAGTATTTT. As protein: CAISEWTSGDTNTQYF.

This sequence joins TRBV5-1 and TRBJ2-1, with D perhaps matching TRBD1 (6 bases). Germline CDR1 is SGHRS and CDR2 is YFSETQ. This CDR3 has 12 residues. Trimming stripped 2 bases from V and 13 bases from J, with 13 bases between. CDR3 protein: CASSFDLDSQFF. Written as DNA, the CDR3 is TGCGCCAGCAGCTTCGATCTGGACAGTCAGTTCTTC.